One sample yielded the 20 T cell receptor beta chains listed below, sequenced in a study of cytomegalovirus exposure and HLA in healthy donors. The PCR used 60 Vbeta and 13 Jbeta primers. Produced via immunoSEQ multiplex PCR; TCRdb's table is partial and in-frame only. Among approximately 91,000 clones, about two thirds were seen once, and the ten largest hold about 1.3%. Source material: PBMCs. The receptors come from a female donor in good health and CMV-seronegative.

V is TRBV25-1 and J is TRBJ1-1; D is ambiguous. Per germline, CDR1 MGHDK and CDR2 SYGVNS. The V and J ends lost 6 bases and 0 bases respectively, with 11 bases between them. The length of the CDR3 is 14 residues. The DNA of the CDR3 is TGTGCCAGCAGATCGCGAGGGATGAACACTGAAGCTTTCTTT. It specifies CASRSRGMNTEAFF. Full variable domain (remainder filled in from reference TRBV25-1 and TRBJ1-1): EADIYQTPRYLVIGTGKKITLECSQTMGHDKMYWYQQDPGMELHLIHYSYGVNSTEKGDLSSESTVSRIRTEHFPLTLESARPSHTSQYLCASRSRGMNTEAFFGQGTRLTVV.

The CDR3 DNA reads as TGCGCCAGCGGGGGACAGGGGGGGATCACTGAAGCTTTCTTT. Its translation is CASGGQGGITEAFF. The J gene is TRBJ1-1, the V gene TRBV10-2; 11 bases fit TRBD1. V dropped 8 bases and J dropped 4; count of bases not matched to a gene: 6. The CDR3 loop spans 14 amino acids. Germline CDR1 and CDR2: WSHSY and SAAADI.

The chain joins TRBV5-4 to TRBJ2-2; TRBD2 matches at 8 bases. Per the germline V gene, CDR1 is SGHNT and CDR2 is YYREEE (reference sequence). The V segment lost 0 bases and the J segment 1 base; nucleotides outside the gene matches: 2. The CDR3 has 16 residues. This CDR3 reads CASSLVSGRNTGELFF. CDR3 nucleotides: TGTGCCAGCAGCTTGGTGAGCGGGAGGAACACCGGGGAGCTGTTTTTT.

This rearrangement joins TRBV27 to TRBJ1-1; TRBD1 agrees at 7 bases. This CDR3 is 12 amino acids long. Germline-derived CDR1 and CDR2 are MNHEY and SMNVEV (reference sequence). Germline trimming cut 6 bases from V and 9 bases from J; bases unmatched to any gene: 7. The CDR3 loop reads CASRPRQGKAFF. CDR3 bases: TGTGCCAGCAGACCCAGACAGGGCAAAGCTTTCTTT.

This clone was found once. The V and J genes are TRBV18 and TRBJ1-2, with D possibly being TRBD1 (6 bases). The CDR3 consists of 14 residues. Trimming removed 3 bases from V and 5 bases from J, with 13 bases in between. In germline, CDR1 is KGHSH, CDR2 LQKENI. CDR3 nucleotide sequence: TGTGCCAGCTCACCGGACAGTGGATTTTATGGCTACACCTTC. Protein product: CASSPDSGFYGYTF. The variable domain in full, completed from reference TRBV18 and TRBJ1-2, reads NAGVMQNPRHLVRRRGQEARLRCSPMKGHSHVYWYRQLPEEGLKFMVYLQKENIIDESGMPKERFSAEFPKEGPSILRIQQVVRGDSAAYFCASSPDSGFYGYTFGSGTRLTVV.

Comments on this clone: Since the CDR3 does not end with the conserved phenylalanine or tryptophan, this likely comes from a read error. V usage is TRBV7-9 and J usage is TRBJ2-2, with 9 bases fitting TRBD1. The CDR3 extends over 17 amino acids. Germline V gene data show CDR1 as SEHNR and CDR2 as FQNEAQ (reference sequence). The trim removed 5 bases at V and 5 bases at J, leaving 12 bases unmatched. The CDR3 nucleotides read TGTGCCAGCAGCCCACGGACAGGGGCGGAGGGAACCGGGGAGCTGTTTCTT. This sequence encodes CASSPRTGAEGTGELFL.

This chain connects TRBV5-1 to TRBJ1-2, with D uncertain. From germline, CDR1 is SGHRS and CDR2 YFSETQ. CDR3 length equals 13 residues. Trimming took 6 bases from V and 2 from J, leaving 11 bases between them. The CDR3 protein is CASTREANYGYTF. In DNA, the CDR3 is TGCGCCAGCACCCGGGAGGCGAACTATGGCTACACCTTC.

The CDR3: CASGQGDQPQHF. The CDR3 DNA reads TGTGCCAGCGGGCAGGGGGATCAGCCCCAGCATTTT. The chain uses TRBV2 and TRBJ1-5; 7 nucleotides line up with TRBD1. The V gene's germline CDR1 is SNHLY and CDR2 FYNNEI. The CDR3 loop spans 12 amino acids. Trimming cost V 8 bases and J 5 bases; bases outside gene matches: 3. The full variable domain, rest sourced from reference TRBV2 and TRBJ1-5, is EPEVTQTPSHQVTQMGQEVILRCVPISNHLYFYWYRQILGQKVEFLVSFYNNEISEKSEIFDDQFSVERPDGSNFTLKIRSTKLEDSAMYFCASGQGDQPQHFGDGTRLSIL.

The CDR3 spells CASSVGRFYNSPLHF. Here the CDR3 DNA reads TGTGCCAGCAGCGTTGGTAGATTTTATAATTCACCCCTCCACTTT. V and J are TRBV9 and TRBJ1-6; no definite D call. V lost 2 bases to trimming and J lost 4 bases, with 10 bases between them. Germline V gene sequence: CDR1 SGDLS, CDR2 YYNGEE. This CDR3 is built from 15 residues.

V is TRBV2 and J is TRBJ2-1; 7 nucleotides align to TRBD2. The V gene's germline CDR1 is SNHLY and CDR2 FYNNEI. Germline trimming cut 2 bases from V and 2 bases from J; bases unmatched to any gene: 0. The CDR3 sequence is 14 residues long. CDR3 amino acids: CASSESGAYNEQFF. DNA of the CDR3: TGTGCCAGCAGTGAAAGCGGGGCCTACAATGAGCAGTTCTTC.

Only a few counts were recorded for this clone. V and J are TRBV28 and TRBJ2-7; 8 bases agree with TRBD1. The germline gives CDR1 MDHEN, CDR2 SYDVKM. The trim removed 3 bases at V and 3 bases at J, leaving 7 bases unmatched. The CDR3 runs to 15 residues. CDR3 coding DNA: TGTGCCAGCAGTTTTCCCTCGGGACAGGACTACGAGCAGTACTTC. Residues: CASSFPSGQDYEQYF.

Regarding this clone: A read error may account for a junction end that differs from germline. The CDR3 bases are TGTGCTAGCAGCCAGGGGGGGACAGGGCGAGAGACCCAGTACTTC. It translates to CASSQGGTGRETQYF. The chain couples TRBV7-7 to TRBJ2-5; 9 positions match TRBD1. The CDR3 extends over 15 amino acids. Germline loops: CDR1 SSHAT, CDR2 FNYEAQ (reference sequence).

J is TRBJ2-5 and V is TRBV5-1; 7 bases align to TRBD1. J lost 5 bases, V lost 4 bases, and 11 bases had no gene match. This CDR3 region has 15 residues. In germline, CDR1 is SGHRS, CDR2 YFSETQ. This chain's CDR3 is CASSRSPARGETQYF. In DNA form, the CDR3 reads TGCGCCAGCAGCCGAAGCCCCGCCAGGGGGGAGACCCAGTACTTC.

This chain joins TRBV19 and TRBJ1-1; D is perhaps TRBD1 (6 bases). Germline V CDR1 and CDR2: LNHDA, SQIVND (reference sequence). V lost 6 bases to trimming and J lost 3 bases, with 20 bases between them. The length of the CDR3 is 16 residues. The CDR3 nucleotides read TGTGCCAGTAGCGTGGGGGGGGCAACATATTACACTGAAGCTTTCTTT. It translates to CASSVGGATYYTEAFF.

The genes are TRBV28 and TRBJ1-4; 11 bases match TRBD1. The CDR3 has 18 amino acids. Per the germline V gene, CDR1 is MDHEN and CDR2 is SYDVKM. V was pared by 2 bases and J by 5 bases, with 10 bases of the junction left unmatched. The CDR3 sequence: CASSLLGQGAIENEKLFF. For the CDR3, the DNA is TGTGCCAGCAGTTTACTCGGACAGGGGGCTATTGAAAATGAAAAACTGTTTTTT.

This chain uses TRBV5-1 with TRBJ1-5; D perhaps matches TRBD1 (6 bases). The CDR3 runs to 14 residues. Trimming took off 2 bases at V and 6 bases at J, with 12 bases between the two ends. From germline, CDR1 is SGHRS and CDR2 YFSETQ. Written as DNA, the CDR3 is TGCGCCAGCAGCTTCGCAGGGGAAGGTCAGCCCCAGCATTTT. It yields the protein CASSFAGEGQPQHF.

This clone occurred a few times. V is TRBV28 and J is TRBJ2-2, with 12 nucleotides matching TRBD2. V shed 7 bases and J 3 bases; nucleotides not matched to a gene: 12. Germline CDR1 is MDHEN and CDR2 is SYDVKM. CDR3 size: 18 residues. This chain's CDR3 is CASIFSGLAGGDTGELFF. CDR3 nucleotide sequence: TGTGCCAGCATCTTCTCGGGGCTAGCGGGAGGGGACACCGGGGAGCTGTTTTTT.

This clone was picked up one time. V gene TRBV25-1 combines with J gene TRBJ1-6; D remains ambiguous. In germline, CDR1 is MGHDK, CDR2 SYGVNS. With 2 bases removed from V and 8 bases from J, the gap between germline ends came to 10 bases. The CDR3 runs to 14 residues. The CDR3 is CASSEAGVDSPLHF. The CDR3 coding sequence is TGTGCCAGCAGTGAAGCGGGAGTAGATTCACCCCTCCACTTT.

The sample holds a few counts of this clone. The rearrangement uses TRBV27 and TRBJ2-1, with no clear D. Trimming cost V 6 bases and J 2 bases, with 11 bases left between them. Germline CDR1 MNHEY, CDR2 SMNVEV (reference sequence). The CDR3 is made up of 14 amino acids. CDR3 nucleotides: TGTGCCAGCAGGAGACTCCTAACCTACAATGAGCAGTTCTTC. Protein: CASRRLLTYNEQFF.

The chain links TRBV4-1 to TRBJ2-1; 10 bases fit TRBD2. The germline gives CDR1 MGHRA, CDR2 YSYEKL. With V trimmed by 1 base and J by 8 bases, 11 bases remained unmatched. The CDR3 length is 17 residues. CDR3 sequence reads: CASSQGGGGLALDEQFF. The CDR3 region has the DNA TGCGCCAGCAGCCAAGGGGGAGGGGGACTAGCGTTAGATGAGCAGTTCTTC.